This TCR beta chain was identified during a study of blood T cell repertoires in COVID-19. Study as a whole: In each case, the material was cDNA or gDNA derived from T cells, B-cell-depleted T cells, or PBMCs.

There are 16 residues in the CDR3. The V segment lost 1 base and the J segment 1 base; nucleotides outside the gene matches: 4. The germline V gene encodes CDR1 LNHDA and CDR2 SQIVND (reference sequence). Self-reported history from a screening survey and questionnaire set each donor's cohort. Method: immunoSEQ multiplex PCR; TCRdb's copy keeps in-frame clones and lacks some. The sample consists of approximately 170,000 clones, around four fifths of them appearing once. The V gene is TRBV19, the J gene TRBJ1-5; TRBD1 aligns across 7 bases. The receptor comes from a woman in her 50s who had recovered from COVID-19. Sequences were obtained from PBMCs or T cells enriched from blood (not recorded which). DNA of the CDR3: TGTGCCAGTAGTATAGTGACAGGGCGGAGCAATCAGCCCCAGCATTTT. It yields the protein CASSIVTGRSNQPQHF.